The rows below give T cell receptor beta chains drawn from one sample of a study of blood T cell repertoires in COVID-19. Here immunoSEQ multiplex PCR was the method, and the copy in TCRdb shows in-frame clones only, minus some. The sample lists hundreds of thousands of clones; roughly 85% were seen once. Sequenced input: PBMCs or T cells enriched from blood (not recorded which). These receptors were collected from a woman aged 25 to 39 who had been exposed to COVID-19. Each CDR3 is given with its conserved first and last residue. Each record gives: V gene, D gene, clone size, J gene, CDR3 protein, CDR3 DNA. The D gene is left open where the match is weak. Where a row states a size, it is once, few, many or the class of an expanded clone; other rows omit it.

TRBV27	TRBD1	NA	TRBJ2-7	CASSLLDGTGRVEQYF	TGTGCCAGCAGTTTATTAGATGGGACAGGGAGGGTCGAGCAGTACTTC
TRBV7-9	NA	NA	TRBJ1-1	CASSLVSGVGTEAFF	TGTGCCAGCAGCTTAGTCTCGGGGGTGGGCACTGAAGCTTTCTTT
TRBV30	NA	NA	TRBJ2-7	CAWSPEAYEQYF	TGTGCCTGGAGTCCGGAAGCGTACGAGCAGTACTTC
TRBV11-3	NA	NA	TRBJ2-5	CASSLSVVETQYF	TGTGCCAGCAGCTTGTCCGTTGTCGAGACCCAGTACTTC
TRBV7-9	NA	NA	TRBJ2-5	CASSLTLGGSQETQYF	TGTGCCAGCAGCTTAACGCTTGGCGGCAGTCAAGAGACCCAGTACTTC
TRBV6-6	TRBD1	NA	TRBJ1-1	CASSYRDRGGTEAFF	TGTGCCAGCAGTTATAGAGACAGGGGGGGCACTGAAGCTTTCTTT
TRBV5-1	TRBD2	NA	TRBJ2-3	CASSLLAEPTDTQYF	TGCGCCAGCAGCTTGCTAGCGGAGCCTACAGATACGCAGTATTTT
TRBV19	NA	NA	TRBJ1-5	CASSQGRYSNQPQHF	TGTGCCAGTAGTCAGGGGAGATATAGCAATCAGCCCCAGCATTTT
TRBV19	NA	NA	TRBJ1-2	CASSFSGRRLGDGYTF	TGTGCCAGTAGTTTCTCTGGGCGCAGACTAGGAGATGGCTACACCTTC
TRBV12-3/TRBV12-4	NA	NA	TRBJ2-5	CASSFSGETQYF	TGTGCCAGCAGTTTCAGCGGCGAGACCCAGTACTTC
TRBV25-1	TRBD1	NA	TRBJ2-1	CASSVLRTGAAHEQFF	TGTGCCAGCAGCGTCCTCCGGACAGGGGCAGCACATGAGCAGTTCTTC
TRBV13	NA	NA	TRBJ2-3	CASSPFGRLSDTQYF	TGTGCCAGCAGCCCCTTTGGGAGGTTATCGGATACGCAGTATTTT
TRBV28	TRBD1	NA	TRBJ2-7	CASSPGDRAYEQYF	TGTGCCAGCAGCCCCGGGGACAGGGCCTACGAGCAGTACTTC
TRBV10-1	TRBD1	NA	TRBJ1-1	CASSGDRFTTEAFF	TGCGCCAGCAGTGGGGACAGGTTCACCACTGAAGCTTTCTTT
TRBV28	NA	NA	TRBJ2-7	CASRQGRREQYF	TGTGCCAGCAGGCAAGGGAGGAGGGAGCAGTACTTC
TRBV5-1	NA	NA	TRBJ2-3	CASSLMTGGTDTQYF	TGCGCCAGCAGCTTGATGACAGGCGGAACAGATACGCAGTATTTT
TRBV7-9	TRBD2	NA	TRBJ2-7	CASSLGSGRAYEQYF	TGTGCCAGCAGCTTAGGTAGCGGGAGGGCCTACGAGCAGTACTTC
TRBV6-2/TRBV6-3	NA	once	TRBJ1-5	CASSYRTGNQPQHF	TGTGCCAGCAGTTACCGTACAGGCAATCAGCCCCAGCATTTT
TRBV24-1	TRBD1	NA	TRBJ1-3	CATSDRAGTGERGNTIYF	TGTGCCACCAGTGATAGAGCCGGGACAGGGGAACGTGGAAACACCATATATTTT
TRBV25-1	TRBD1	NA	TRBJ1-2	CASSHHDRGYGYTF	TGTGCCAGCAGTCATCATGACAGGGGTTATGGCTACACCTTC
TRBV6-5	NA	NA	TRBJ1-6	CASSYAFSSYNSPLHF	TGTGCCAGCAGTTACGCGTTTAGCTCCTATAATTCACCCCTCCACTTT
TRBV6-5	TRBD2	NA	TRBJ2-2	CAISGRDTGELFF	TGTGCGATTAGCGGGAGGGACACCGGGGAGCTGTTTTTT
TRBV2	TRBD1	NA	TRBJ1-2	CASRPGQGFGYGYTF	TGTGCCAGCAGACCGGGACAGGGGTTCGGCTATGGCTACACCTTC
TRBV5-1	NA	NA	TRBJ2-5	CASSSDNQETQYF	TGCGCCAGCAGCTCGGACAACCAAGAGACCCAGTACTTC
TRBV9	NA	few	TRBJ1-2	CASSVTTPNGYTF	TGTGCCAGCAGCGTAACTACTCCAAATGGCTACACCTTC
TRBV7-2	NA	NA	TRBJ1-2	CASSGFTGVGYGYTF	TGTGCCAGCAGCGGATTCACGGGAGTCGGCTATGGCTACACCTTC
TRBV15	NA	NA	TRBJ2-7	CATSITGEQYF	TGTGCCACCAGCATCACAGGGGAGCAGTACTTC
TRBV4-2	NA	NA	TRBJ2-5	CASSQVQAQETQYF	TGTGCCAGCAGCCAAGTTCAAGCCCAAGAGACCCAGTACTTC
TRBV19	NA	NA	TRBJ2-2	CASSILPSGTTGELFF	TGTGCCAGTAGTATTCTACCCAGCGGTACCACCGGGGAGCTGTTTTTT
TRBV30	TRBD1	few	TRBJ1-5	CAWSRDRVRSSNQPQHF	TGTGCCTGGAGTCGGGACAGGGTAAGGTCGAGCAATCAGCCCCAGCATTTT
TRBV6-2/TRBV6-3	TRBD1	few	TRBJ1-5	CASSGGQGALRVGQPQHF	TGTGCCAGCAGTGGGGGACAGGGGGCTTTGCGGGTCGGTCAGCCCCAGCATTTT
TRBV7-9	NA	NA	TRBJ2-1	CASSPQVDEQFF	TGTGCCAGCAGCCCCCAGGTCGATGAGCAGTTCTTC
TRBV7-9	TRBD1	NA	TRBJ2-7	CASSLSFRDSFPYEQYF	TGTGCCAGCAGCTTAAGTTTCCGGGACAGCTTCCCTTACGAGCAGTACTTC
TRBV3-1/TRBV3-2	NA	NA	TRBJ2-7	CASSQDGWMYEQYF	TGTGCCAGCAGCCAAGACGGGTGGATGTACGAGCAGTACTTC
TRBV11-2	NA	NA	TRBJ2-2	CASSGVRGNTGELFF	TGTGCCAGCAGCGGGGTACGGGGTAACACCGGGGAGCTGTTTTTT
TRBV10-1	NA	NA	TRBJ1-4	CASSESDRPATNEKLFF	TGCGCCAGCAGTGAGTCTGACAGGCCGGCAACTAATGAAAAACTGTTTTTT
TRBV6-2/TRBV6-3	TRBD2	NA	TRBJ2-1	CASSSFVASGGPYNEQFF	TGTGCCAGCAGTTCTTTTGTGGCTAGCGGGGGACCATACAATGAGCAGTTCTTC
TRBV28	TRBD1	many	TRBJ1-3	CASSLWGQGPGNTIYF	TGTGCCAGCAGTTTATGGGGACAGGGCCCTGGAAACACCATATATTTT
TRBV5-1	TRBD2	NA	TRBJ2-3	CASSVLAGRSGDTQYF	TGCGCCAGCAGCGTTCTAGCGGGAAGGTCCGGAGATACGCAGTATTTT
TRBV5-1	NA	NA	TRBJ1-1	CASSSQGMNTEAFF	TGCGCCAGCAGCTCACAGGGTATGAACACTGAAGCTTTCTTT
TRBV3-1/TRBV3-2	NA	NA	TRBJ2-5	CASSQVASEVKTQYF	TGTGCCAGCAGCCAAGTGGCCTCAGAAGTAAAGACCCAGTACTTC
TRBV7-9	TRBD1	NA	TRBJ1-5	CASSSDRVRAQHF	TGTGCCAGCAGCTCAGACAGGGTGCGGGCCCAGCATTTT
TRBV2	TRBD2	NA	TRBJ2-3	CAIELAGGDQDTQYF	TGTGCCATCGAACTAGCGGGAGGGGACCAAGATACGCAGTATTTT
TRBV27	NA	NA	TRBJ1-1	CASSLDRLMNTEAFF	TGTGCCAGCAGTTTGGACAGACTAATGAACACTGAAGCTTTCTTT
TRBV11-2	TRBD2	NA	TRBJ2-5	CASSYLAGGRSEETQYF	TGTGCCAGCAGCTATTTAGCGGGGGGGCGATCGGAAGAGACCCAGTACTTC
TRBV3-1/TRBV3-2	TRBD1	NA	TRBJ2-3	CASSHRTGVTDTQYF	TGTGCCAGCAGCCACCGGACAGGGGTCACAGATACGCAGTATTTT
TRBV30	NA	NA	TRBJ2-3	CAWSTGGTDTQYF	TGTGCCTGGTCGACAGGTGGCACAGATACGCAGTATTTT
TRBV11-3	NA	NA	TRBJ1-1	CASSLARGTEAFF	TGTGCCAGCAGCTTAGCCAGGGGAACTGAAGCTTTCTTT